The rows below give T cell receptor beta chains drawn from one sample of a study of identical twins. Via MiXCR, TCRdb re-called the 5' RACE reads, giving one row per CDR3 protein. The repertoire holds some 1,700,000 distinct CDR3 sequences, less than 35% seen once, with roughly 0.3% in the top ten. Sequenced sample: cord blood. These receptors came from a newborn girl in good health. Both conserved end residues are trimmed from each CDR3. Fields, in order: clone size, V gene, CDR3 length, J gene, CDR3 protein. Where a row states a size, it is once, few, many or the class of an expanded clone; other rows omit it.

size: few; V: TRBV29-1; length: 10; J: TRBJ2-7; CDR3: SVNRGPGEQY
size: -; V: TRBV18; length: 12; J: TRBJ2-7; CDR3: ASSPIGTGGEQY
size: -; V: TRBV24-1; length: 16; J: TRBJ2-2; CDR3: ATSDSRLAVLNTGELF
size: -; V: TRBV10-3; length: 15; J: -; CDR3: AISARDSTFPTYEQY
size: few; V: TRBV20-1; length: 11; J: TRBJ1-4; CDR3: SAPGPKYEKLF
size: -; V: TRBV3-1; length: 14; J: TRBJ2-3; CDR3: ASSQEKESEPITQY
size: -; V: TRBV27; length: 11; J: TRBJ2-1; CDR3: ASSGAFYNEQF
size: -; V: TRBV7-2; length: 13; J: TRBJ2-5; CDR3: ASSTRAGTQETQY
size: few; V: TRBV29-1; length: 11; J: TRBJ1-1; CDR3: SAYRDSETEAF
size: -; V: TRBV27; length: 11; J: TRBJ2-1; CDR3: ASSPLGLDEQF
size: few; V: TRBV25-1; length: 14; J: TRBJ2-1; CDR3: ASSEWPGQGVNEQF
size: -; V: TRBV5-1; length: 12; J: TRBJ1-2; CDR3: ASSLAHTYYGYT
size: -; V: TRBV12-3/TRBV12-4; length: 12; J: TRBJ2-4; CDR3: ASRDTGQGNIQY
size: -; V: TRBV5-1; length: 17; J: TRBJ2-7; CDR3: ASSHPKRGSGDTFYEQY
size: -; V: TRBV11-2; length: 16; J: TRBJ2-1; CDR3: ASSFFNSGRTPNNEQF
size: few; V: TRBV12-3/TRBV12-4; length: 13; J: TRBJ1-6; CDR3: ASSLGPSYNSPLH
size: -; V: TRBV4-1; length: 14; J: TRBJ2-3; CDR3: ASSQDRRFLTDTQY
size: -; V: TRBV5-1; length: 12; J: TRBJ1-1; CDR3: ASGWGTVNTEAF
size: -; V: TRBV12-3/TRBV12-4; length: 11; J: TRBJ1-2; CDR3: ASSRQGVEGYT
size: many; V: TRBV29-1; length: 11; J: TRBJ2-1; CDR3: SVHPTRNNEQF
size: many; V: TRBV7-2; length: 11; J: TRBJ1-6; CDR3: ASSLTSGSPLH
size: -; V: TRBV5-1; length: 13; J: -; CDR3: ASSTGLAGGETQF
size: -; V: TRBV28; length: 11; J: TRBJ1-2; CDR3: ASSSTTSYGYT
size: few; V: TRBV3-1; length: 15; J: TRBJ1-2; CDR3: ASSQDGQGLSNYGYT
size: -; V: TRBV5-4; length: 11; J: TRBJ2-3; CDR3: ASSPTSTDTRY
size: -; V: TRBV6-1; length: 15; J: TRBJ2-7; CDR3: ASSERPWGEKRYEQY
size: -; V: TRBV2; length: 9; J: TRBJ2-7; CDR3: ASRGGVEQY
size: few; V: TRBV20-1; length: 14; J: TRBJ2-3; CDR3: SASILAHEGTDTQY
size: -; V: TRBV28; length: 15; J: TRBJ1-2; CDR3: ATNLNGQGAKVYGYT
size: few; V: TRBV28; length: 12; J: -; CDR3: ASSTPSQGETQY
size: few; V: TRBV9; length: 12; J: TRBJ2-5; CDR3: ASSVTGLQETQY
size: -; V: TRBV20-1; length: 15; J: TRBJ2-7; CDR3: SARDLWGLRGSYEQY
size: -; V: TRBV25-1; length: 13; J: TRBJ2-3; CDR3: TSSDRGRSTDTQY
size: -; V: TRBV24-1; length: 17; J: TRBJ2-1; CDR3: ATSDPLAGENPSYNEQF
size: -; V: TRBV11-3; length: 15; J: TRBJ2-1; CDR3: ASSLGPSGGWDNEQF
size: -; V: TRBV2; length: 14; J: TRBJ1-4; CDR3: ASSEGLTRPNEKLF
size: many; V: TRBV9; length: 11; J: TRBJ2-1; CDR3: ASSVAAHNEQF
size: -; V: TRBV7-2; length: 13; J: TRBJ2-7; CDR3: ASSLSRDISYEQY
size: many; V: TRBV7-2; length: 13; J: TRBJ2-3; CDR3: ASSLGPFVKDTQY
size: -; V: TRBV2; length: 11; J: TRBJ1-2; CDR3: ASILGGSYGYT
size: -; V: TRBV5-6; length: 16; J: TRBJ1-2; CDR3: ASSLVGARDRVNYGYT
size: many; V: TRBV10-3; length: 15; J: TRBJ2-3; CDR3: AIRDAVQRDGADTQY
size: -; V: TRBV12-3/TRBV12-4; length: 10; J: TRBJ1-2; CDR3: ASSLLGEGYT
size: -; V: TRBV20-1; length: 10; J: TRBJ2-5; CDR3: SASGSLETQY
size: -; V: TRBV2; length: 12; J: -; CDR3: ASSVRTGFYEQY
size: few; V: TRBV4-2; length: 13; J: TRBJ2-1; CDR3: ASSQGYLNYNEQF
size: few; V: TRBV25-1; length: 13; J: TRBJ1-1; CDR3: ASSRDSPYYTEAF
size: -; V: TRBV29-1; length: 9; J: TRBJ2-7; CDR3: SVLDRYEQY
size: -; V: TRBV4-2; length: 15; J: TRBJ1-2; CDR3: ASSQDTPRNTNYGYT
size: few; V: TRBV3-1; length: 11; J: TRBJ2-1; CDR3: ASSRLAVDEQF
size: many; V: TRBV28; length: 13; J: TRBJ2-6; CDR3: ASSLPGSGANVLT
size: -; V: TRBV4-1; length: 13; J: TRBJ1-5; CDR3: ASSQDEAGGQPQH
size: -; V: TRBV25-1; length: 14; J: TRBJ1-4; CDR3: ANGPAPGEKQEKLF
size: -; V: TRBV7-2; length: 13; J: TRBJ2-7; CDR3: ASSLAPEPSYEQY
size: -; V: TRBV5-5; length: 13; J: TRBJ1-2; CDR3: ASSLGSPYPYGYT